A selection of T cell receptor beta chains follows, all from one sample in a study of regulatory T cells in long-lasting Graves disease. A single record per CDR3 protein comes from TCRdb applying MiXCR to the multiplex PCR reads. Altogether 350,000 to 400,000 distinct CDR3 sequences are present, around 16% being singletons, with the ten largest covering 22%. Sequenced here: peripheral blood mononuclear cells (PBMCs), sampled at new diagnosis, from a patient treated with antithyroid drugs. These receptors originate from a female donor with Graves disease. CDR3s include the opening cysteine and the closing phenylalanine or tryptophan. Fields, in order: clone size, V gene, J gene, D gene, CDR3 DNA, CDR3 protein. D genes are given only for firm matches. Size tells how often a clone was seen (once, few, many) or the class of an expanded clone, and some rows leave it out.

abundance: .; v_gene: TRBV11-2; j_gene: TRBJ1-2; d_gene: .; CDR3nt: TGTGCCAGCAGACTTAATCACCAGAACTATGGCTACACCTTC; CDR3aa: CASRLNHQNYGYTF
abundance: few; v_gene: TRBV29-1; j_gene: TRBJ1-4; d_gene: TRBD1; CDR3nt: TGCAGCGTTGACGGGACAGGGGAAGAAAAACTGTTTTTT; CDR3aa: CSVDGTGEEKLFF
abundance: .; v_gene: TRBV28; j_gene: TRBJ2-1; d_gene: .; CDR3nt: TGTGCCAGTTTGGGGACACAACCAACGCGATACAATGAGCAGTTCTTC; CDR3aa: CASLGTQPTRYNEQFF
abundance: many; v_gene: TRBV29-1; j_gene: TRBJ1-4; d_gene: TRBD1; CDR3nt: TGCAGCGTTGATTCTAGGACAGGGGATGAAAAACTGTTTTTT; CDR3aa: CSVDSRTGDEKLFF
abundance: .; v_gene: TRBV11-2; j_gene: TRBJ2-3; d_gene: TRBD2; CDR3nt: TGTGCCAGCAGCCTTGCCTCTAGCGGGAGGGTGGTAGATACGCAGTATTTT; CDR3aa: CASSLASSGRVVDTQYF
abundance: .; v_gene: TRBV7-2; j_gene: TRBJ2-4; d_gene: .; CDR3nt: TGTGCCAGCAGCCCGAGCACGATAAACATTCAGTACTTC; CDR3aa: CASSPSTINIQYF
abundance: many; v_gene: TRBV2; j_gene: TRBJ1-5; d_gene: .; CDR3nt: TGTGCCAGCAGAATTTCGACGAGTGATCAGCCCCAGCATTTT; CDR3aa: CASRISTSDQPQHF
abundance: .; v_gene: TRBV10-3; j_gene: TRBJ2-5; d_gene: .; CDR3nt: TGTGCCATCAGTGAGCAAGAGACCCAGTACTTC; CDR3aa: CAISEQETQYF
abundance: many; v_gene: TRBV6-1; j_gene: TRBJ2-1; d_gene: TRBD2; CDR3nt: TGTGCCAGCAGCCCGGGAGGGGGGTTTTACAATGAGCAGTTCTTC; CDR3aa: CASSPGGGFYNEQFF
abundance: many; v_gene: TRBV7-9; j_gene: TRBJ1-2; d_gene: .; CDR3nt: TGTGCCAGCCGCCAGGGGTTGGACTATGGCTACACCTTC; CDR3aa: CASRQGLDYGYTF
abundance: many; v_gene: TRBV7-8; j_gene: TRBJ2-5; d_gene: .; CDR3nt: TGTGCCAGCAGCTTACCGGCGGACCTATCCGCTATCCAAGAGACCCAGTACTTC; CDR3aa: CASSLPADLSAIQETQYF
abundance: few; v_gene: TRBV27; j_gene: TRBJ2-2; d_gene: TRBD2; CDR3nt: TGTGCCAGCAGCTCGGGACTAGCGCTAAGAAGGAACACCGGGGAGCTGTTTTTT; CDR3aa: CASSSGLALRRNTGELFF
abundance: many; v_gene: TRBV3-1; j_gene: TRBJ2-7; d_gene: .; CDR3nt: TGTGCCAGCAGCCAAGGTGGGAGATTCTTCTACGAGCAGTACTTC; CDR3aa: CASSQGGRFFYEQYF
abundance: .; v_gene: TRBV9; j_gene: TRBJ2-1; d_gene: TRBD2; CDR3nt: TGTGCCAGCAGCGTAAACGCGGGAGAACCGAATGAGCAGTTCTTC; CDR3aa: CASSVNAGEPNEQFF
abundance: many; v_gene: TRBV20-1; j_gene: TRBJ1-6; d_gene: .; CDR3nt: TGCAGTGCTAGAAACGTGATCTATTCACCCCTCCACTTT; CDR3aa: CSARNVIYSPLHF
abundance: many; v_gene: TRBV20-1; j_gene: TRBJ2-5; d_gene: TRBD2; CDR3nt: TGCAGTGCTAGGGGCTGGGAGGGCCAAGAGACCCAGTACTTC; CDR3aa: CSARGWEGQETQYF
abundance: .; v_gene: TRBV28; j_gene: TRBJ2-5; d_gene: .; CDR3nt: TGTGCCAGCAGTGACCGGTGGCAAGAGACCCAGTACTTC; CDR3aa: CASSDRWQETQYF
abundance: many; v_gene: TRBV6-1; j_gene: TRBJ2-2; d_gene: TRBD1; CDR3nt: TGTGCCAGCAGTACTCCGGACAGGGCTCGTCACGGGGAGCTGTTTTTT; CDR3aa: CASSTPDRARHGELFF
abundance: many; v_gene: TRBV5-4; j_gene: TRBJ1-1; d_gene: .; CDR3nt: TGTGCCAGCAGCTTGCTCCAGGGAATGAACACTGAAGCTTTCTTT; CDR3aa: CASSLLQGMNTEAFF
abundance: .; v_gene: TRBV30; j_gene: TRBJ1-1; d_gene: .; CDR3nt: TGTGCCTGGACTGACAGGACGGACACTGAAGCTTTCTTT; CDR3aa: CAWTDRTDTEAFF
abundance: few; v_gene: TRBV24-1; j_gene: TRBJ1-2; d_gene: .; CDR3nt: TGTGCCACCAGTGATCCGAATGCACACGGGACAAACTATGGCTACACCTTC; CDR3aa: CATSDPNAHGTNYGYTF
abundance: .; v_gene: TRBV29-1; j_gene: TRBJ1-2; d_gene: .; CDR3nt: TGCAGCGTTGAAGATCGTAGGGGGGCTAAGGGCTACACCTTC; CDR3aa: CSVEDRRGAKGYTF
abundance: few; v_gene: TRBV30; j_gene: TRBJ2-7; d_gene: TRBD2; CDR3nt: TGTGCCTGGAGTGTACGGCGGGAGCCCTACGAGCAGTACTTC; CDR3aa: CAWSVRREPYEQYF
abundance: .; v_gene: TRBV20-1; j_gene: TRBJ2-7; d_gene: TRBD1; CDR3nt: TGCAGTGCTAGGGGGACAGGTACCTACGAGCAGTACTTC; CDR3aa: CSARGTGTYEQYF
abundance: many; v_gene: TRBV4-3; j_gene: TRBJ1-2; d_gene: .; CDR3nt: TGCGCCAGCAGCCAAGATTTCCTTGTCTCGATAGGCGGCTACACCTTC; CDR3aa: CASSQDFLVSIGGYTF
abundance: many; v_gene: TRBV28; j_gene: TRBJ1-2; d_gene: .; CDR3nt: TGTGCCAGCAGCGCTGACAGGACTTCTATGAGCTACACCTTC; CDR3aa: CASSADRTSMSYTF
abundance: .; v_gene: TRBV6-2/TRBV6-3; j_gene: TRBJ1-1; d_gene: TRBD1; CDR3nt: TGTGCCAGCAGTTTTGGGCTTAGGGGGCAGGACACTGAAGCTTTCTTT; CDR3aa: CASSFGLRGQDTEAFF